Included here is one T cell receptor (beta chain) sequence, with context. Sequencing was performed with immunoSEQ multiplex PCR; in TCRdb, only in-frame clones are kept and a portion is missing. The sample yields 30,000 to 35,000 clones, 83% seen once. This sample was included in a study of blood T cell repertoires in COVID-19. The source of this sequence is a man between 45 and 60 years old with acute or convalescent COVID-19. Sequencing used peripheral blood.

CDR3 sequence reads: CASSLSGSTDTQYF. The CDR3 bases are TGTGCCAGCAGCTTAAGCGGAAGCACAGATACGCAGTATTTT. This chain links TRBV7-3 with TRBJ2-3, with unresolved D. The germline gives CDR1 SGHTA, CDR2 FQGTGA. V was pared by 1 base and J by 0 bases, with 5 bases between. This CDR3 region has 14 residues. The complete variable domain, with remaining parts taken from reference TRBV7-3 and TRBJ2-3, reads GAGVSQTPSNKVTEKGKYVELRCDPISGHTALYWYRQSLGQGPEFLIYFQGTGAADDSGLPNDRFFAVRPEGSVSTLKIQRTERGDSAVYLCASSLSGSTDTQYFGPGTRLTVL.